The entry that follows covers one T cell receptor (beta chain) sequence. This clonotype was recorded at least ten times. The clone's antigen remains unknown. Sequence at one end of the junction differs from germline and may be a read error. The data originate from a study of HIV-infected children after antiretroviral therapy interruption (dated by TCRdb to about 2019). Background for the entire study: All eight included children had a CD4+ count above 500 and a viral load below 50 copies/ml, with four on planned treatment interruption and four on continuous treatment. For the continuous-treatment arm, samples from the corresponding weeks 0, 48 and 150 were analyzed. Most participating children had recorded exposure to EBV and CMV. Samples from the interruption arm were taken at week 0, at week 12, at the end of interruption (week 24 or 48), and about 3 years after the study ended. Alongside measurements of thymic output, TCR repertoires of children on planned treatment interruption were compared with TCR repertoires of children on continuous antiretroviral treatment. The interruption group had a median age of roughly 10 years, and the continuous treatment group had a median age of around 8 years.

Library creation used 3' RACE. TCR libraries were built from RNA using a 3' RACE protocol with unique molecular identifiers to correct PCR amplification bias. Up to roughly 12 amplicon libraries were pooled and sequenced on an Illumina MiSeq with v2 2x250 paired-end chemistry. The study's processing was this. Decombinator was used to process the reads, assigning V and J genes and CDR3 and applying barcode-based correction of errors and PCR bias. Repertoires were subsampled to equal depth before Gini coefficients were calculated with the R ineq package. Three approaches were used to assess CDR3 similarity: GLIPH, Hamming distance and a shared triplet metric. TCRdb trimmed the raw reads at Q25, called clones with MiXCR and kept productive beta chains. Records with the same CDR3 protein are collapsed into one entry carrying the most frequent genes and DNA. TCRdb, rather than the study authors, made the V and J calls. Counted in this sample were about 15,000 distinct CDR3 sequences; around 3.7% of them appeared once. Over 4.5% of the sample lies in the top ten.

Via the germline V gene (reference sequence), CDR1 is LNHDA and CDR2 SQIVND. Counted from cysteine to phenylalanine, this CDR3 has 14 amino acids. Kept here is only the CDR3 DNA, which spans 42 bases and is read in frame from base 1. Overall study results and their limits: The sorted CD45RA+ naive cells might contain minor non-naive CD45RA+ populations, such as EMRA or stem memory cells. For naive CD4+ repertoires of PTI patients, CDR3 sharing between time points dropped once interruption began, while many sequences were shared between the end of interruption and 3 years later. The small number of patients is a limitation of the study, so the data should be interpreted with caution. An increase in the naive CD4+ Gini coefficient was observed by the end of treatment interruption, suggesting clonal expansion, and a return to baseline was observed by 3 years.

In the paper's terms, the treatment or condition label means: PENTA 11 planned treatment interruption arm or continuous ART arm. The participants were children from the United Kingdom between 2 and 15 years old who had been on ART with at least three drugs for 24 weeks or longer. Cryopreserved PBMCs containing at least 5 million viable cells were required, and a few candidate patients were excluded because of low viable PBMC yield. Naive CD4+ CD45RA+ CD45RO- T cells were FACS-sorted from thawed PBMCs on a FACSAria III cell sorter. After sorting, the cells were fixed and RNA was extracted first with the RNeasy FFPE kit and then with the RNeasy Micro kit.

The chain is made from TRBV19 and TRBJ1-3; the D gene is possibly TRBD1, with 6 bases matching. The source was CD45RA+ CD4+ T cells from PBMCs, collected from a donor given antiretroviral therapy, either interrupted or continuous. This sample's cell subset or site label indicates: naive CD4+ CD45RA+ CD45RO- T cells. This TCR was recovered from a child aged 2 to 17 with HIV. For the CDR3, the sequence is CASSISRGNQAPLF. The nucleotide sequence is TGTGCCAGCAGTATAAGCAGGGGCAACCAGGCTCCGCTTTTT.